This T cell receptor (beta chain) was recorded in a study of control samples from healthy donors and cancer patients. V lost 3 bases and J lost 0; bases outside the gene matches: 14. This CDR3 spans 18 amino acids. CDR1 and CDR2 from the germline V gene are SGHVS and FNYEAQ. TCRdb keeps only in-frame clones here, not all; method: immunoSEQ multiplex PCR. Found here are around 160,000 clones, over 85% of them singletons; the top ten hold 5% to 7%. The rearrangement uses TRBV7-6 and TRBJ2-7; 7 nucleotides agree with TRBD2. The sequencing sample was made of blood. This TCR was recovered from a man aged 18 to 30 in good health. DNA for the CDR3: TGTGCCAGCAGCTTTTTGGGGGGGGTTGGCGGCAACTCCTACGAGCAGTACTTC. Translation: CASSFLGGVGGNSYEQYF. The full variable domain, with the rest looked up from reference TRBV7-6 and TRBJ2-7, is GAGVSQSPRYKVTKRGQDVALRCDPISGHVSLYWYRQALGQGPEFLTYFNYEAQQDKSGLPNDRFSAERPEGSISTLTIQRTEQRDSAMYRCASSFLGGVGGNSYEQYFGPGTRLTVT.